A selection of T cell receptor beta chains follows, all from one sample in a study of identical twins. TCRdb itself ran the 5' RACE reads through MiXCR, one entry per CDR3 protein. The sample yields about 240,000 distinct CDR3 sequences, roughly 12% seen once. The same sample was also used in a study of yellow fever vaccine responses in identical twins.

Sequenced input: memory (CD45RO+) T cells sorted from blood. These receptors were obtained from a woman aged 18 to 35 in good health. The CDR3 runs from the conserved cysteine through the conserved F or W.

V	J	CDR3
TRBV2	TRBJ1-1	CASSGQGFGTEAFF
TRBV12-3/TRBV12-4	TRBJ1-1	CASTLSREGNTEAFF
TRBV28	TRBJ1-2	CASRPALGQGHGYTF
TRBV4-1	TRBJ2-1	CASSQDRPGEQFF
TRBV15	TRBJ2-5	CATSRGGEGETQYF
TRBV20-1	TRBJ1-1	CSASGQGGLNTEAFF
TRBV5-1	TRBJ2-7	CASSGQEYSYEQYF
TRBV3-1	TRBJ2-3	CASSPESGQGADTQYF
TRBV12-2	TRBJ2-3	CASRLKQTAGGFSTDTQYF
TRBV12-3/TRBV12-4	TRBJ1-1	CASSFWDRRTDEAFF
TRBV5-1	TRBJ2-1	CASSLGSTGGNEQFF
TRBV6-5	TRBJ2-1	CASSYRGFSLEQFF
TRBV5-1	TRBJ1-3	CASSLGTGGENTIYF
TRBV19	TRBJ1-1	CASSITGRTEAFF
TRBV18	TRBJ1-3	CASSPEDGSSGNTIYF
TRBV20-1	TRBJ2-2	CSARSSFGLAENTGELFF
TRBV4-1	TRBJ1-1	CASSQVWLGGAYTEAFF
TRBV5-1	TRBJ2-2	CASRRQGVNTGELFF
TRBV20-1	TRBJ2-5	CSAPLPGSRGGETQYF
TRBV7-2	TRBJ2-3	CASSLGRSGAGTGTQYF
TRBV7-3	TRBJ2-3	CASSTGLGTDTQYF
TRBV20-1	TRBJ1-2	CSARDPPGDYGYTF
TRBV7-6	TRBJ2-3	CASSEGTATDTQYF
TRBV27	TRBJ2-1	CASSLSGSDEQFF
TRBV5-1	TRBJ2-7	CASSSGTGGLGDEQYF
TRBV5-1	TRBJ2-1	CASSSGTSGNNEQFF
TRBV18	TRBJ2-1	CASSPGTGQGEPFF
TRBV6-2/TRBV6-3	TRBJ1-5	CASSYTGTQNQPQHF
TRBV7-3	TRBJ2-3	CASSLTGPNTQYF
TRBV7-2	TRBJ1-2	CASGDRDRVRGYTF
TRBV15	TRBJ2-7	CATSRDRGSYEQYF
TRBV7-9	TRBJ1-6	CASSSTAFDSPLHF
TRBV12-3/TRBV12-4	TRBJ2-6	CASRPHRPGANVLTF